This T cell receptor beta chain emerged from a study of Graves' ophthalmopathy and Graves' hyperthyroidism (dated 2018 in TCRdb). In the study overall: Peripheral blood was collected before any treatment was given, at the time of initial diagnosis. TCR beta repertoire signatures were used to distinguish Graves' ophthalmopathy from Graves' hyperthyroidism and to predict progression to ophthalmopathy. In roughly six hyperthyroidism patients, the T-cell repertoires found in thyroid tissue were compared with those found in blood. To explore V-J signatures distinguishing ophthalmopathy from hyperthyroidism, a discovery set of some 100 patients (fewer than 45 ophthalmopathy, 55 to 60 stable hyperthyroidism) was enrolled. The 100 discovery patients were randomly split 7:3 into training and test sets. The independent validation cohort included roughly 19 hyperthyroidism patients plus 17 patients who later progressed from hyperthyroidism to ophthalmopathy. In total, around 140 blood samples were TCR-sequenced: 40 to 45 ophthalmopathy, some 72 hyperthyroidism and roughly 17 hyperthyroidism-to-ophthalmopathy patients. Following sampling, methimazole starting at 30 mg daily was administered to hyperthyroidism patients, and high-dose intravenous methylprednisolone was administered to ophthalmopathy patients.

TCR beta CDR3 regions were amplified from RNA transcripts for repertoire sequencing. The first round of RT-PCR was done with HTBI primers and the Qiagen OneStep RT-PCR kit, and was followed by a second round of multiplex PCR, then size selection and purification. The libraries underwent paired-end sequencing with 100 bp reads on an Illumina HiSeq2000. The original pipeline was this. Reads were processed with SOAPnuke, discarding reads with adapters, uncalled bases, mean Phred below 15, or no exact constant-primer or identifier match. High-quality paired reads were merged with COPE v1.2.5. Each unique nucleotide sequence was defined as a clonotype, and clonotypes were aligned to IMGT TRB V, D and J references with MiTCR v1.1. The analysis was limited to V-J combinations with a frequency above 0.0001, which together covered 99.2% of the repertoires. For each V-J combination, a TCR clonal expansion and chaos score was defined as the ratio of F50 clonal expansion to chaos observed in the TCRdist matrix. Welch's t-statistics and random forest were used to narrow the features down to more than 10 V-J combinations, which were then fed into a naive Bayes classifier. Thyroid-blood repertoire similarity was quantified with the Morisita-Horn index. TCRdb redid the processing of the public reads, applying fastp at Q25 and MiXCR, and retained in-frame beta chains. Here each entry gathers all rows of one CDR3 protein and keeps the most common genes and DNA. The V and J calls come from TCRdb's annotation, not from the publication. This sample has approximately 160,000 distinct CDR3 sequences in its table, and just under 40% of those were observed once. The ten largest account for 8% to 10% of the sample.

Measured from the cysteine to the phenylalanine, the CDR3 is 14 residues long. CDR3 DNA is the only sequence kept; it has 42 bases, read in frame from the first base. V is clipped by 0 bases and J by 2 bases, and the sequence between their germline boundaries is 7 bases long. Via the germline V gene, CDR1 is MNHEY and CDR2 SVGAGI. With regard to this clonotype: Its antigen is still unknown. Per-nucleotide qualities are absent, and no much larger clonotype sits a single base away.

Ophthalmopathy patients were characterized by moderately to severely active disease, a Clinical Activity Score of at least 3, a NOSPECS grade of at least 4, and a disease duration under 3 months. Patients with other autoimmune diseases, uncontrolled infections, pregnancy or lactation were excluded from the study. Clinical symptoms, serum thyroxine, TRAb, thyroid ultrasound and orbital computed tomography were used for diagnosis. Using Ficoll-Paque density gradient centrifugation, PBMCs were isolated from about 9.4 ml of fresh peripheral blood. Total RNA was extracted using Trizol reagent, and RNA quality was checked on an Agilent 2100 Bioanalyzer. Overall results and qualifications from the work: No statistical method was used to predetermine the sample size, and group allocation was not hidden from the investigators. Ophthalmopathy was separated from stable hyperthyroidism by the 13-signature model with more than 85% sensitivity and about 81% specificity in cross-validation and with 80%/75% in the test set. Most of the expanded thyroid clonotypes with a frequency above 0.001 were also detected in blood, and it was suggested that the thyroid immune response may be reflected by blood repertoires. In validation, the model predicted ophthalmopathy progression with more than 70% sensitivity and less than 80% specificity; roughly eleven predicted patients were CT-confirmed with GO in a median of roughly 6.8 months.

The rearrangement combines TRBV6-5 with TRBJ1-2; TRBD1 is a possible D gene, resting on 5 matching bases. This sequence was found in a man aged 25 to 40 with Graves' ophthalmopathy. Donor details come from another sample of the same person, matched by shared clones. Material: peripheral blood. The nucleotide sequence reads TGTGCCAGCAGTTACTCTGGGGGGAACTATGGCTACACCTTC. This translates into CASSYSGGNYGYTF.